This TCR beta chain derives from a study of shared clonotypes between healthy human individuals. Points from the study as a whole: Compared with clonotypes that all four donors shared, non-shared clonotypes had lower generation probabilities. Sorted-subset sequencing, rarefaction showed, was incomplete despite large depth.

Some clones are missing from TCRdb's copy, which holds only in-frame ones; the method was immunoSEQ multiplex PCR. Counted here are nearly 1,000,000 clones, over 75% occurring once; the ten biggest clones make up roughly 1.5%. On this clone itself: Its target is unknown.

Looked up from germline, CDR1 is MGHDK and CDR2 is SYGVNS. The V and J ends lost 5 bases and 7 bases respectively, with 13 bases between them. The CDR3 spans 13 residues. Source material: memory CD4+ T cells sorted from blood. Subset noted: CD45RA-negative fraction. The TCR originated in a man younger than 35 in good health. V gene TRBV25-1 combines with J gene TRBJ2-3, with D unresolved. CDR3 sequence reads: CASSLVTGYTQYF. The CDR3 region has the DNA TGTGCCAGCAGTTTAGTAACCGGCTATACGCAGTATTTT.